Below are 18 T cell receptor beta chains sequenced from a single sample in a study of cytomegalovirus exposure and HLA in healthy donors. Repertoires were generated with immunoSEQ multiplex PCR, while TCRdb's copy carries only in-frame clones and drops some. The table has 150,000 or so clones, 86% seen once; the top ten hold approximately 2%. The sequenced material came from PBMCs. All receptors come from a human donor in good health.

CDR3 amino acids: CASSGLRDRGTEAFF. The CDR3 region has the DNA TGTGCCAGCAGTGGTCTCCGGGACAGGGGAACTGAAGCTTTCTTT. The chain recombines TRBV6-1 with TRBJ1-1; 10 bases map to TRBD1. The CDR3 loop spans 15 amino acids. Germline V gene sequence: CDR1 MNHNS, CDR2 SASEGT. Losses at the gene ends were 4 bases for V and 5 bases for J; bases not matched to a gene: 7.

This chain links TRBV28 with TRBJ1-2; the D is unclear. The CDR3 spans 15 residues. In germline, CDR1 is MDHEN, CDR2 SYDVKM. Trimming left V 1 base short and J 0 bases short, with 9 bases between. CDR3 in amino acids: CASSLLISSNYGYTF. DNA for the CDR3: TGTGCCAGCAGTTTATTAATCTCTTCTAACTATGGCTACACCTTC.

The CDR3 sequence: CAWAAGAKTYEQYF. CDR3 bases: TGTGCCTGGGCGGCGGGCGCAAAAACCTACGAGCAGTACTTC. This chain uses TRBV30 with TRBJ2-7, with D possibly TRBD2 on 5 matching bases. Looked up from germline, CDR1 is GTSNPN and CDR2 is SVGIG (reference sequence). V lost 5 bases and J lost 2, with 16 bases in between. The CDR3 consists of 14 residues.

CDR3 in DNA: TGTGCCAGCAGTGAATGGGCCAGCCGCTACGAGCAGTACTTC. Its translation: CASSEWASRYEQYF. The chain employs TRBV25-1 and TRBJ2-7; D is undetermined. Between the trimmed V and J ends, which lost 1 base and 3 bases, there was a span of 10 bases. Germline assignment: CDR1 MGHDK and CDR2 SYGVNS. This CDR3 has 14 residues.

This rearrangement joins TRBV15 to TRBJ1-1; TRBD1 might be the D (6 bases). This CDR3 is built from 16 residues. The V end was cut by 4 bases, the J end by 5 bases, with 20 bases between. Germline V CDR1 and CDR2: LNHNV, YYDKDF (reference sequence). The CDR3 spells CATSNRRDIGATEAFF. The CDR3 bases are TGTGCCACCAGCAATCGCCGGGACATTGGGGCAACTGAAGCTTTCTTT.

CDR3 DNA sequence: TGTGCCAGCAGCCGCAGGGACTCCCCGGTGGGTGAAAAACTGTTTTTT. Its protein product is CASSRRDSPVGEKLFF. This chain connects TRBV5-4 to TRBJ1-4; D might be TRBD1 (5 bases). Germline CDR1 reads SGHNT; CDR2 reads YYREEE (reference sequence). This CDR3 is 16 amino acids long. Between the trimmed V and J ends, which lost 4 bases and 7 bases, there was a span of 20 bases.

The genes are TRBV2 and TRBJ1-1; D unclear. Germline CDR1 is SNHLY and CDR2 is FYNNEI. The V end lost 7 bases, the J end lost 5 bases, and 11 bases lay between the germline ends. This CDR3 comprises 12 residues. Here the CDR3 DNA reads TGTGCCAGCATCAGAGACACAACTGAAGCTTTCTTT. Its translation: CASIRDTTEAFF.

V usage is TRBV18 and J usage is TRBJ2-1; tentative D call: TRBD2 (6 bases). V lost 1 base and J lost 4, with 11 bases in between. The CDR3 totals 15 residues. Per the germline V gene, CDR1 is KGHSH and CDR2 is LQKENI. In DNA, the CDR3 is TGTGCCAGCTCACCACGGGGGGACGTATACAATGAGCAGTTCTTC. Translation: CASSPRGDVYNEQFF.

CDR3 region: CASRAGGFQPQHF. In DNA form, the CDR3 reads TGTGCCAGCAGGGCAGGGGGCTTTCAGCCCCAGCATTTT. The J gene is TRBJ1-5, the V gene TRBV6-1, with 8 bases aligning to TRBD1. This CDR3 has 13 residues. V gave up 6 bases and J gave up 6 bases; unmatched junction bases: 4. Germline CDR1 MNHNS, CDR2 SASEGT.

The chain employs TRBV18 and TRBJ1-5; 7 bases fit TRBD1. The germline gives CDR1 KGHSH, CDR2 LQKENI. There are 16 residues in the CDR3. Trimming took 10 bases from V and 0 from J; bases not matched to a gene: 12. CDR3 sequence reads: CATSTGTTYSNQPQHF. For the CDR3, the DNA is TGTGCCACCTCGACAGGGACAACTTATAGCAATCAGCCCCAGCATTTT.

V and J are TRBV6-5 and TRBJ1-4; TRBD1 might be the D (5 bases). V was pared by 7 bases and J by 4 bases, with 10 bases between. Germline V gene lookup returns CDR1 MNHEY and CDR2 SVGAGI. The CDR3 runs 13 residues. The CDR3 is CASTRQLNEKLFF. In DNA, the CDR3 is TGTGCCAGCACCCGACAGCTTAATGAAAAACTGTTTTTT.

V usage is TRBV18 and J usage is TRBJ2-7, with D possibly being TRBD2 (7 bases). Trimming shortened V by 2 bases and J by 6 bases, and 11 bases separated the two germline ends. The CDR3 sequence is 13 residues long. Germline CDR1 is KGHSH and CDR2 is LQKENI. CDR3 sequence reads: CASSPSGGLEQYF. CDR3 in DNA: TGTGCCAGCTCACCATCGGGGGGCCTCGAGCAGTACTTC. The complete variable domain, with remaining parts taken from reference TRBV18 and TRBJ2-7, reads NAGVMQNPRHLVRRRGQEARLRCSPMKGHSHVYWYRQLPEEGLKFMVYLQKENIIDESGMPKERFSAEFPKEGPSILRIQQVVRGDSAAYFCASSPSGGLEQYFGPGTRLTVT.

The V call is TRBV7-9, the J call TRBJ1-3, with a tentative D call TRBD1 (6 bases). CDR3 length: 16 amino acids. V was shortened by 4 bases and J by 2 bases, with 15 bases between the two germline ends. Germline assignment: CDR1 SEHNR and CDR2 FQNEAQ (reference sequence). The CDR3 DNA reads TGTGCCAGCAGCTCGGTGGACAGAAGGCCTGGAAACACCATATATTTT. It is translated as CASSSVDRRPGNTIYF.

The rearrangement links TRBV5-1 to TRBJ2-3, with TRBD2 matching 7 bases. The CDR3 spans 15 residues. Per the germline V gene, CDR1 is SGHRS and CDR2 is YFSETQ. V trimming: 1 base; J trimming: 7 bases; junction bases outside the gene matches: 9. CDR3 nucleotides: TGCGCCAGCAGCTTGATTTTCCGCGGGAGAAATACGCAGTATTTT. It translates to CASSLIFRGRNTQYF.

This clone was seen a single time. The CDR3 protein is CASSYRPTEFYGYTF. CDR3 nucleotides: TGTGCCAGCAGCTATAGGCCGACAGAGTTCTATGGCTACACCTTC. The chain carries TRBV11-2 and TRBJ1-2; weak D call: TRBD1 (5 bases). CDR1 and CDR2 (germline): SGHAT, FQNNGV. The CDR3 covers 15 residues. With 4 bases removed from V and 4 bases from J, the gap between germline ends came to 16 bases.

The chain combines TRBV30 with TRBJ1-3; D perhaps matches TRBD1 (6 bases). Per germline, CDR1 GTSNPN and CDR2 SVGIG (reference sequence). The CDR3 sequence is 14 residues long. V shed 3 bases and J shed 4 bases, with 13 bases lying between them. CDR3 protein: CAWSPGTLGNTIYF. The CDR3 bases are TGTGCCTGGAGCCCCGGGACACTCGGAAACACCATATATTTT.

This clone was seen many times. The chain combines TRBV27 with TRBJ1-5; TRBD1 might be the D (5 bases). Germline CDR1 MNHEY, CDR2 SMNVEV (reference sequence). CDR3 length: 13 amino acids. Deletions cut 5 bases from V and 5 bases from J, with 10 bases between. The CDR3 sequence is CASSPWGDQPQHF. CDR3 coding DNA: TGTGCCAGCAGTCCCTGGGGGGATCAGCCCCAGCATTTT.

V usage is TRBV4-1 and J usage is TRBJ1-2; D is unclear. The CDR3 has 13 residues. The ends were cut back, 1 base at V and 2 bases at J, with 5 bases in the middle. Looked up from germline, CDR1 is MGHRA and CDR2 is YSYEKL. CDR3 in amino acids: CASSQVPNYGYTF. The CDR3 nucleotides read TGCGCCAGCAGCCAAGTTCCAAACTATGGCTACACCTTC.